The 17 T cell receptor beta chains in this list originate from one sample, sequenced in a study of blood T cell repertoires in COVID-19. Sequenced by immunoSEQ multiplex PCR; TCRdb stores in-frame clones only, minus some. In the table there are 250,000 or so clones, less than 90% of which are singletons. Sequencing input: peripheral blood. These receptors were obtained from a man between 60 and 75 years old with acute or convalescent COVID-19.

The V and J genes are TRBV30 and TRBJ2-5; D is undetermined. The V end lost 2 bases, the J end lost 1 base, and 5 bases lay between the germline ends. CDR1 is GTSNPN and CDR2 is SVGIG in the germline V gene (reference sequence). The CDR3 contains 12 residues. This chain's CDR3 is CAWSPSQETQYF. Here the CDR3 DNA reads TGTGCCTGGAGTCCCTCCCAAGAGACCCAGTACTTC.

The chain recombines TRBV3-1 (or the pseudogene TRBV3-2) with TRBJ2-2; the D gene is possibly TRBD2 (6 bases). The CDR3 has 15 residues. V lost 0 bases to trimming and J lost 5 bases, with 10 bases between them. Germline CDR1 reads LGHDT; CDR2 reads YNNKEL (reference sequence). The CDR3 sequence: CASSQEGLQTGELFF. CDR3 coding DNA: TGTGCCAGCAGCCAAGAGGGACTCCAAACCGGGGAGCTGTTTTTT.

The chain combines TRBV28 with TRBJ1-6, with TRBD1 identical over 8 bases. J lost 9 bases, V lost 2 bases, and 3 bases had no gene match. This CDR3 has 14 amino acids. Germline-derived CDR1 and CDR2 are MDHEN and SYDVKM. The CDR3 DNA sequence: TGTGCCAGCAGTTTACGAGACAGGGGTTCACCCCTCCACTTT. It encodes CASSLRDRGSPLHF.

This chain joins TRBV9 and TRBJ1-6; weak D call: TRBD1 (5 bases). The CDR3 has 15 amino acids. V dropped 4 bases and J dropped 11 bases, with 19 bases sitting between them. Germline assignment: CDR1 SGDLS and CDR2 YYNGEE. CDR3 sequence reads: CASSPRDRLGPPLHF. The CDR3 DNA reads as TGTGCCAGCAGCCCGCGGGACCGTCTGGGTCCACCCCTCCACTTT. The variable domain in full, completed from reference TRBV9 and TRBJ1-6, reads DSGVTQTPKHLITATGQRVTLRCSPRSGDLSVYWYQQSLDQGLQFLIQYYNGEERAKGNILERFSAQQFPDLHSELNLSSLELGDSALYFCASSPRDRLGPPLHFGNGTRLTVT.

The rearrangement uses TRBV6-5 and TRBJ2-3; TRBD2 matches 8 bases. This CDR3 region has 14 residues. Germline loops: CDR1 MNHEY, CDR2 SVGAGI. Germline trimming cut 9 bases from V and 5 bases from J; bases unmatched to any gene: 10. For the CDR3, the DNA is TGTGCCAGTATGCGGGAGGCGGGTGGAGATACGCAGTATTTT. Amino acids: CASMREAGGDTQYF.

CDR3 in amino acids: CASRPTTGVVLGLSYEQYF. CDR3 DNA sequence: TGTGCCAGCAGGCCTACAACAGGGGTAGTTCTGGGGCTCTCCTACGAGCAGTACTTC. The chain couples TRBV6-2 or TRBV6-3 to TRBJ2-7; 7 bases are shared with TRBD1. Germline CDR1 MNHEY, CDR2 SVGEGT. V gave up 6 bases and J gave up 0 bases; unmatched junction bases: 20. The CDR3 runs to 19 residues.

The chain employs TRBV19 and TRBJ1-5; D perhaps matches TRBD1 (5 bases). Trimming left V 0 bases short and J 5 bases short, with 5 bases between. The germline CDR1 and CDR2 sequences are LNHDA and SQIVND (reference sequence). This CDR3 is 13 amino acids long. CDR3 DNA: TGTGCCAGTAGTATAGAGACAGATCAGCCCCAGCATTTT. Translation: CASSIETDQPQHF.

The chain links TRBV4-3 to TRBJ2-7; tentative D call: TRBD1 (6 bases). Trimming shortened V by 0 bases and J by 5 bases, and 26 bases separated the two germline ends. CDR1 is LGHNA, CDR2 YSLEER, per germline. This CDR3 contains 19 residues. CDR3 residues: CASSQDRFISGQSRDEQYF. In nucleotides, the CDR3 is TGCGCCAGCAGCCAAGATAGGTTTATTTCCGGACAGTCTCGCGACGAGCAGTACTTC.

This chain's CDR3 is CAWRDRGYYEQYF. The CDR3 DNA reads TGTGCCTGGAGGGACAGGGGGTACTACGAGCAGTACTTC. This rearrangement joins TRBV30 to TRBJ2-7, with TRBD1 matching over 10 bases. The CDR3 has 13 residues. From germline, CDR1 is GTSNPN and CDR2 SVGIG (reference sequence). The ends lost 3 bases at V and 3 bases at J; junction bases unmatched: 2.

The rearrangement joins TRBV12-5 to TRBJ2-1, with D possibly matching TRBD2 (6 bases). Looked up from germline, CDR1 is LGHNT and CDR2 is FRNRAP. CDR3 length: 19 residues. The V end was cut by 2 bases, the J end by 8 bases, with 28 bases between. In nucleotides, the CDR3 is TGTGCTAGTGGTTTGACCCCCGGGGTAGCGGCCTTCAATAGGCATGAGCAGTTCTTC. Its translation is CASGLTPGVAAFNRHEQFF.

V is TRBV6-1 and J is TRBJ1-5, with a possible D match to TRBD1 (5 bases). V lost 4 bases, J lost 7 bases, and 23 bases lay in between. The CDR3 consists of 17 residues. CDR1 and CDR2 from the germline V gene are MNHNS and SASEGT. The CDR3 here is CASSASRGGEAKQPQHF. As DNA, the CDR3 is TGTGCCAGCAGTGCCTCACGGGGAGGGGAGGCTAAGCAGCCCCAGCATTTT.

The chain joins TRBV5-1 to TRBJ1-1; D possibly corresponds to TRBD1 (6 bases). Germline V gene sequence: CDR1 SGHRS, CDR2 YFSETQ. With 4 bases removed from V and 0 bases from J, the gap between germline ends came to 10 bases. The length of the CDR3 is 14 residues. CDR3 sequence: CASSLQGMNTEAFF. In DNA, the CDR3 is TGCGCCAGCAGCCTACAGGGCATGAACACTGAAGCTTTCTTT.

This clone came up once. This chain uses TRBV4-2 with TRBJ2-2, with D maybe TRBD1 (6 bases). CDR1 and CDR2 from the germline V gene are LGHNA and YNFKEQ. V was cut by 4 bases and J by 4 bases, with 13 bases left in between. This CDR3 contains 15 residues. The CDR3 region is CASSLAGEGTGELFF. CDR3 coding DNA: TGTGCCAGCAGCCTCGCAGGGGAAGGCACCGGGGAGCTGTTTTTT.

As to this clone: This is likely an artifact of a read error, given a far larger clone one base away. Other DNA sequences in this specimen translate into the identical CDR3. This chain links TRBV7-2 with TRBJ2-1; D is ambiguous. The CDR3 is 13 amino acids. The V end lost 3 bases, the J end lost 1 base, and 4 bases lay between the germline ends. Germline values: CDR1 SGHTA, CDR2 FQGNSA. This CDR3 reads CASSLSSYNEQFF. The CDR3 DNA reads TGTGCCAGCAGCTTGAGTTCCTACAATGAGCAGTTCTTC.

The CDR3 protein is CASSPPGRPYEQYF. DNA of the CDR3: TGTGCCAGCTCACCACCCGGGAGACCCTACGAGCAGTACTTC. This chain uses TRBV18 with TRBJ2-7; maybe TRBD2 (6 bases). V lost 0 bases and J 2 bases, leaving 8 bases between the germline ends. The CDR3 covers 14 residues. CDR1 is KGHSH and CDR2 is LQKENI in the germline V gene. Drawing the rest from reference TRBV18 and TRBJ2-7, the complete variable domain is NAGVMQNPRHLVRRRGQEARLRCSPMKGHSHVYWYRQLPEEGLKFMVYLQKENIIDESGMPKERFSAEFPKEGPSILRIQQVVRGDSAAYFCASSPPGRPYEQYFGPGTRLTVT.

This chain connects TRBV7-2 to TRBJ1-2; 7 nucleotides line up with TRBD1. The CDR3 sequence is 15 residues long. Germline assignment: CDR1 SGHTA and CDR2 FQGNSA. Trimming at V came to 5 bases and at J to 7 bases, leaving 13 bases not matched to a gene. This CDR3 reads CASSTAQDRVFGYTF. The DNA of the CDR3 is TGTGCCAGCAGCACTGCACAAGACAGGGTGTTTGGCTACACCTTC.

The chain couples TRBV6-5 to TRBJ1-4; D remains unclear. This CDR3 has 11 amino acids. Between the trimmed V and J ends, which lost 8 bases and 8 bases, there was a span of 9 bases. Germline V lookup: CDR1 MNHEY, CDR2 SVGAGI. CDR3 DNA: TGTGCCAGCCGGTCTTACGAAAAACTGTTTTTT. Its translation is CASRSYEKLFF.